Listed below are T cell receptor beta chains from one sample, sequenced in a study of blood T cell repertoires in COVID-19. The repertoire was sequenced with immunoSEQ multiplex PCR; TCRdb's copy has only in-frame clones and lacks some. Seen here are a few hundred thousand clones, approximately 84% observed once, and the top ten hold roughly a tenth. What was sequenced was PBMCs or T cells enriched from blood (not recorded which). The receptors here all came from a woman younger than 30 who had recovered from COVID-19. Both conserved end residues are part of each CDR3. A D gene is named only where the DNA matches it firmly. Clone size appears in some rows only: once, few, many, or a class for an expanded clone.

J: TRBJ2-2
size: -
D: TRBD2
V: TRBV27
DNA: TGTGCCAGCAGTTTAAGAGGACTAGCGGGAGAAGTTTACTCCGGGGAGCTGTTTTTT
CDR3: CASSLRGLAGEVYSGELFF

J: TRBJ1-6
size: -
D: -
V: TRBV10-2
DNA: TGCGCCAGCAGTGAGTCGACTCGGGGTAATTCACCCCTCCACTTT
CDR3: CASSESTRGNSPLHF

J: TRBJ1-1
size: -
D: TRBD1
V: TRBV9
DNA: TGTGCCAGCAGCGCCCACGGGACAGGGGACACTGAAGCTTTCTTT
CDR3: CASSAHGTGDTEAFF

J: TRBJ1-3
size: many
D: -
V: TRBV3-1/TRBV3-2
DNA: TGTGCCAGCAGCTATGGAAACACCATATATTTT
CDR3: CASSYGNTIYF

J: TRBJ1-1
size: -
D: -
V: TRBV5-1
DNA: TGCGCCAGCAGCTCCGCCCCGGGTCGAAGAAACACTGAAGCTTTCTTT
CDR3: CASSSAPGRRNTEAFF

J: TRBJ2-5
size: -
D: TRBD2
V: TRBV27
DNA: TGTGCCAGCAGTTTTAATAGCGGGAGTCAAGAGACCCAGTACTTC
CDR3: CASSFNSGSQETQYF

J: TRBJ1-5
size: -
D: TRBD1
V: TRBV6-2/TRBV6-3
DNA: TGTGCCAGCAGTAAAGATACCTTCAGACAGGGATATCAGCCCCAGCATTTT
CDR3: CASSKDTFRQGYQPQHF

J: TRBJ1-4
size: -
D: -
V: TRBV5-1
DNA: TGCGCCAGCAGCTTTGGACAGCCAAATGAAAAACTGTTTTTT
CDR3: CASSFGQPNEKLFF

J: TRBJ1-2
size: once
D: -
V: TRBV21-1
DNA: TGTGCCAGCAGCAAAGGCCGGGGGAACTATGGCTACACCTTC
CDR3: CASSKGRGNYGYTF

J: TRBJ2-7
size: -
D: -
V: TRBV2
DNA: TGTGCCAGCACGGGGAGCTCCTACGAGCAGTACTTC
CDR3: CASTGSSYEQYF

J: TRBJ1-4
size: -
D: -
V: TRBV2
DNA: TGTGCCAGCAATCCCGATCAACAGTTTAATGAAAAACTGTTTTTT
CDR3: CASNPDQQFNEKLFF

J: TRBJ1-2
size: -
D: -
V: TRBV30
DNA: TGTGCCTGGAGTTCGGGGGTTCCCCACACCTTC
CDR3: CAWSSGVPHTF

J: TRBJ2-1
size: -
D: -
V: TRBV11-3
DNA: TGTGCCAGCAGCTTAATGCAGGGGCAGGATGAGCAGTTCTTC
CDR3: CASSLMQGQDEQFF

J: TRBJ2-5
size: -
D: TRBD2
V: TRBV19
DNA: TGTGCCAGTAGTATAGGCGGGACTAGCAGTGAGACCCAGTACTTC
CDR3: CASSIGGTSSETQYF

J: TRBJ1-2
size: -
D: TRBD1
V: TRBV18
DNA: TGTGCCAGCTCACCAGGGACAGGCGATTCCTATGGCTACACCTTC
CDR3: CASSPGTGDSYGYTF

J: TRBJ1-2
size: -
D: TRBD1
V: TRBV5-6
DNA: TGTGCCAGCAGCTTGGCCCGGCAGGGGGACTCCTATGGCTACACCTTC
CDR3: CASSLARQGDSYGYTF

J: TRBJ2-2
size: -
D: -
V: TRBV6-5
DNA: TGTGCCAGCAACTCTTTGGGCGACACCGGGGAGCTGTTTTTT
CDR3: CASNSLGDTGELFF

J: TRBJ2-7
size: many
D: TRBD1
V: TRBV5-1
DNA: TGCGCCAGCAGCGGTGGACAGGGGGTCTCAAAGAAATCCTACGAGCAGTACTTC
CDR3: CASSGGQGVSKKSYEQYF

J: TRBJ2-6
size: -
D: -
V: TRBV19
DNA: TGTGCCAGTAGTATAGGCCCGCGCGACTCTGGGGCCAACGTCCTGACTTTC
CDR3: CASSIGPRDSGANVLTF

J: TRBJ1-4
size: -
D: TRBD1
V: TRBV10-2
DNA: TGCGCCAGCAGTGAATGGCAGGGGGATGAAAAACTGTTTTTT
CDR3: CASSEWQGDEKLFF

J: TRBJ1-5
size: -
D: -
V: TRBV7-9
DNA: TGTGCCAGCAGCTTTGGGGGCGATCAGCCCCAGCATTTT
CDR3: CASSFGGDQPQHF

J: TRBJ2-7
size: -
D: TRBD1
V: TRBV27
DNA: TGTGCCAGCAGTTCGTTCAGGGGGAAGAGCTCCTACGAGCAGTACTTC
CDR3: CASSSFRGKSSYEQYF

J: TRBJ1-1
size: -
D: TRBD1
V: TRBV13
DNA: TGTGCCAGCACCCGCCGGGACAGGGGGCTGGTCACTGAAGCTTTCTTT
CDR3: CASTRRDRGLVTEAFF

J: TRBJ1-1
size: -
D: TRBD1
V: TRBV28
DNA: TGTGCCAGCAGTTCAGGGGCGGGGACAGTGAACACTGAAGCTTTCTTT
CDR3: CASSSGAGTVNTEAFF

J: TRBJ2-1
size: -
D: -
V: TRBV2
DNA: TGTGCCAGCATAGACTTCGGGGTTGAGCAGTTCTTC
CDR3: CASIDFGVEQFF

J: TRBJ2-4
size: -
D: -
V: TRBV19
DNA: TGTGCCAGTAGTACCCCCTATGGAGGGCCGGCCAAAAACATTCAGTACTTC
CDR3: CASSTPYGGPAKNIQYF

J: TRBJ1-2
size: -
D: -
V: TRBV5-1
DNA: TGCGCCAGCAGCTTAGAATGGGACTCAACTCAAGAGGGCTACACCTTC
CDR3: CASSLEWDSTQEGYTF

J: TRBJ2-1
size: -
D: TRBD2
V: TRBV11-1
DNA: TGTGCCAGCAGCCTCCAAACGGGGGGGTTCAATGAGCAGTTCTTC
CDR3: CASSLQTGGFNEQFF

J: TRBJ1-4
size: once
D: -
V: TRBV9
DNA: TGTGCCAGCAGCGTGGGGCAGGGAGGACGGAATGAAAAACTGTTTTTT
CDR3: CASSVGQGGRNEKLFF

J: TRBJ1-2
size: -
D: -
V: TRBV7-8
DNA: TGTGCCAGCAGCTTAGAAGCAGGGTACCTCTATGGCTACACCTTC
CDR3: CASSLEAGYLYGYTF

J: TRBJ2-1
size: -
D: -
V: TRBV12-3/TRBV12-4
DNA: TGTGCCAGCAGTAGCCAGGGTTACAATGAGCAGTTCTTC
CDR3: CASSSQGYNEQFF

J: TRBJ2-1
size: -
D: TRBD2
V: TRBV5-1
DNA: TGCGCCAGCAGCTCGGGACTAGCGTCCCACAATGAGCAGTTCTTC
CDR3: CASSSGLASHNEQFF

J: TRBJ2-7
size: -
D: TRBD1
V: TRBV9
DNA: TGTGCCAGCAGCGTAGGGGCAGGGGGCGCGTACGAGCAGTACTTC
CDR3: CASSVGAGGAYEQYF

J: TRBJ1-1
size: -
D: TRBD1
V: TRBV6-6
DNA: TGTGCCAGCAGCTCCAGGGGGCTAGGGGGCACTGAAGCTTTCTTT
CDR3: CASSSRGLGGTEAFF

J: TRBJ1-6
size: once
D: -
V: TRBV7-8
DNA: TGTGCCAGCAGCTTAGGCCCACTAAGTCTCAATTCACCCCTCCACTTT
CDR3: CASSLGPLSLNSPLHF

J: TRBJ1-4
size: -
D: TRBD1
V: TRBV6-5
DNA: TGTGCCAGCAGTTACCAAACAGGGGAGGCTAATGAAAAACTGTTTTTT
CDR3: CASSYQTGEANEKLFF

J: TRBJ1-6
size: once
D: -
V: TRBV10-3
DNA: TGTGCCAACCGGGAAGGGCAGGGGAATTCACCCCTCCACTTT
CDR3: CANREGQGNSPLHF

J: TRBJ2-3
size: -
D: -
V: TRBV5-4
DNA: TGTGCCAGCAGCGACTCGGGCACAGATACGCAGTATTTT
CDR3: CASSDSGTDTQYF

J: TRBJ2-5
size: -
D: TRBD1
V: TRBV30
DNA: TGTGCCTGGAGTGCCCGCGGGACAGGGGCAGAGACCCAGTACTTC
CDR3: CAWSARGTGAETQYF

J: TRBJ2-1
size: -
D: -
V: TRBV5-6
DNA: TGTGCCAGCAGCTCCCTCCAGCGGCCCTCCTACAATGAGCAGTTCTTC
CDR3: CASSSLQRPSYNEQFF

J: TRBJ2-2
size: -
D: -
V: TRBV16
DNA: TGTGCCAGCAGCCAACAGGGAAGGAGTACCGGGGAGCTGTTTTTT
CDR3: CASSQQGRSTGELFF

J: TRBJ1-2
size: -
D: -
V: TRBV2
DNA: TGTGCCAGCAGTGAAATACAGGACCCAGCTAACTATGGCTACACCTTC
CDR3: CASSEIQDPANYGYTF